This TCR beta chain was observed in a study of blood T cell repertoires in COVID-19 (TCRdb year 2020). A note on the overall study: The collaborator samples originated in the United States, Italy and Spain and spanned the acute and convalescent phases of COVID-19. The material from the prospective study consisted of cDNA or gDNA derived from T cells, B-cell-depleted T cells, or PBMCs. Where available, HLA class I and class II types were obtained from metadata supplied by the sample provider rather than from assay-based typing. Deeply sampled blood TCRbeta repertoires from subjects exposed to, actively infected with, or recovered from COVID-19 were included in the dataset. A freely available public database, intended as a resource for researchers studying the immune response to SARS-CoV-2, is where the repertoires were released. The samples were drawn from two sources: the first 160 participants of the ongoing ImmuneRACE study, and 1,254 subjects contributed by 6 global collaborators. Nearly every sample came with metadata listing a de-identified subject ID, COVID-19 status, age in years and sex.

Another Seattle source contributed samples from volunteer blood donors who had recovered from COVID-19. The collaborating institutions used their own protocols to collect whole blood in K2EDTA tubes. For TCRbeta analysis, collaborators shipped samples in one of three forms: frozen whole blood, isolated PBMCs, or DNA extracted from either of those sample types. Its CDR3 holds 15 amino acids, cysteine through phenylalanine. The entry retains the CDR3 DNA only, 45 bases that are in frame from base 1. The V and J ends are trimmed by 0 bases and 5 bases, leaving 10 bases between them. The germline V gene supplies CDR1 MNHEY and CDR2 SVGAGI. The full study reports these points: The amount of clinical and demographic metadata varied by source and participant and was provided uncurated.

A note on this clone: The clone's antigen remains unknown. No much larger clone exists at a distance of one base, and base qualities are not known.

TCRbeta CDR3 regions were amplified from genomic DNA using the immunoSEQ Assay, a bias-controlled multiplex PCR. In the authors' own workflow: The number of nucleated cells in each sample was estimated by amplification of reference gene primers within the assay. Sequence reads were collapsed and filtered to measure the absolute abundance of every unique TCRbeta CDR3 rearrangement. For each sample, productive Simpson clonality was calculated as the square root of Simpson's diversity index over productive rearrangements. TCRdb limited this immuneACCESS table to in-frame rearrangements with V and J called. A share of clones is missing; checked studies link under half to unresolved V genes, and the rest is unexplained. The V and J calls and the clone size are those of that table, but D and trimming were determined from the DNA. The table for this sample lists about 260,000 clones; around four fifths of them were counted only once. The ten biggest clones cover around 4.5% of the sample.

The sample taken for sequencing was peripheral blood. This chain joins TRBV6-5 to TRBJ1-4; TRBD1 is possibly the D segment (5 matching bases). The sequence derives from a man in his 60s who had recovered from COVID-19. The nucleotide sequence is TGTGCCAGCAGTTACTCTACGGGGGAAAATGAAAAACTGTTTTTT. The resulting protein is CASSYSTGENEKLFF.